The clone carrying this TCR beta chain is judged medium-sized. This record belongs to a study of blood T cell repertoires in COVID-19. Original analysis: Reference gene primer amplification gave nucleated cell count estimates. TCRdb's table, derived via immunoSEQ multiplex PCR, lists solely in-frame clones and lacks some. That table is the source of V, J and clone size, and D and trimming were worked out from the DNA. The sample lists about 140,000 clones; 80% to 90% were seen once. The germline V and J ends were trimmed by 7 bases and 5 bases, with 14 bases remaining between them. CDR3 size: 13 residues. The V gene's germline CDR1 is MDHEN and CDR2 SYDVKM.

The gene calls are TRBV28 and TRBJ1-1; D unclear. The sample consisted of peripheral blood. This clonotype was sampled from a woman between 40 and 50 years old with acute or convalescent COVID-19. The CDR3 DNA reads TGTGCCAGCATCCAAATAGGAGGGACTGAAGCTTTCTTT. It specifies CASIQIGGTEAFF.